This T cell receptor (beta chain) was documented in a study of T-cell memory formation after mild COVID-19. Overall study context: For the most part, TCR clusters were specific to one donor.

Points from the study as a whole: Clones shrinking from day 15 to 85 showed even CD4/CD8 mixes; later expanders tilted CD4+.

Trimming took 0 bases from V and 1 from J, leaving 5 bases between them. Germline V CDR1 and CDR2: SGHRS, YFSETQ. The CDR3 loop spans 15 amino acids. This clonotype came up a few times. Its antigen is still unknown. TCRdb reprocessed the 5' RACE reads with MiXCR, giving one entry per CDR3 protein. The data show some 86,000 distinct CDR3 sequences, about 23% seen once. J is TRBJ2-6 and V is TRBV5-1; D unresolved. This receptor was taken from a man between 18 and 29 years old who had mild COVID-19 (a few samples of this study predate the infection). Cell type and time point are not known. The specimen sequenced was PBMCs or a T cell subset sorted from them (not recorded which). CDR3 sequence reads: CASSLARSGANVLTF. The CDR3 DNA is TGCGCCAGCAGCTTGGCCCGTTCTGGGGCCAACGTCCTGACTTTC.